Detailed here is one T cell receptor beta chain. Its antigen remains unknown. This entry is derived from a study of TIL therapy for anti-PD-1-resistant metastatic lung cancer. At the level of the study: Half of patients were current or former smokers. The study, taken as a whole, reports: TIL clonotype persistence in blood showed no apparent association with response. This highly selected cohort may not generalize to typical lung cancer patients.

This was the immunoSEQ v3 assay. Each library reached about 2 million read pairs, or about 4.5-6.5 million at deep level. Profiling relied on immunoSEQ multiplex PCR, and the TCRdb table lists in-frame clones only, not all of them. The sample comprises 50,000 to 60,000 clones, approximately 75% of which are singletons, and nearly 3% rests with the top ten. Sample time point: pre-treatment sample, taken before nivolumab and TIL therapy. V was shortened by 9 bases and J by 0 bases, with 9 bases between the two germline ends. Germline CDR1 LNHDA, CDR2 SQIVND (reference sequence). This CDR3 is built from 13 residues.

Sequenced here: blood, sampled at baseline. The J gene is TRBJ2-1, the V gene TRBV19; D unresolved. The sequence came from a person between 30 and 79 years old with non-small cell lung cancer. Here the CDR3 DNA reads TGTGCCAGCCAGGTGGGCTCCTACAATGAGCAGTTCTTC. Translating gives CASQVGSYNEQFF. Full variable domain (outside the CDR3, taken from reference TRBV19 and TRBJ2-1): DGGITQSPKYLFRKEGQNVTLSCEQNLNHDAMYWYRQDPGQGLRLIYYSQIVNDFQKGDIAEGYSVSREKKESFPLTVTSAQKNPTAFYLCASQVGSYNEQFFGPGTRLTVL.